This T cell receptor beta chain was identified during a study of T cells in Graves' hyperthyroidism and ophthalmopathy (dated by TCRdb to between 2018 and 2021). Some background on the complete study: Peripheral blood samples were taken at the time of initial diagnosis, prior to any treatment. Following sampling, methimazole starting at 30 mg daily was given to hyperthyroidism patients, and high-dose intravenous methylprednisolone was given to ophthalmopathy patients. According to the paper, TCR Vbeta CDR3 sequencing was carried out on 135 peripheral blood samples, which came from around 43 ophthalmopathy, 80 or so hyperthyroidism and some 17 progressor patients. Prospective prediction of ophthalmopathy was tested in an independent validation cohort consisting of about 19 hyperthyroidism patients and some 17 patients who later progressed to ophthalmopathy. The approximately 100 discovery patients were divided at random into training and test sets in a 7:3 ratio. A discovery cohort of about 100 patients, roughly 45 with Graves' ophthalmopathy and roughly 59 with stable Graves' hyperthyroidism, was used to find distinguishing TCR V-J signatures. Thyroid tissue and blood T-cell repertoires from several Graves' hyperthyroidism patients were also compared in the study.

V is cut by 1 base and J by 4 bases, and the space between the germline ends is 9 bases. The CDR3, from cysteine to phenylalanine, totals 14 residues. Just CDR3 DNA is preserved here, 42 bases in frame from base 1. CDR1 and CDR2 (MGHRA, YSYEKL) derive from the germline V gene. In the case of this clonotype: Its target antigen remains unknown. Base qualities are not provided; no much larger clone lies one nucleotide away.

Ophthalmopathy patients had moderately to severely active disease, with a Clinical Activity Score of 3 or more, a NOSPECS grade of 4 or more, and a disease duration of less than 3 months. Patients with uncontrolled infections, other autoimmune diseases, pregnancy or lactation were excluded. Diagnoses were established on the basis of clinical symptoms, serum thyroxine and TRAb, thyroid ultrasound, and orbital computed tomography. PBMCs were isolated from about 9 ml of fresh peripheral blood by Ficoll-Paque density gradient centrifugation. Total RNA was extracted with Trizol reagent, and quality was checked on an Agilent 2100 Bioanalyzer. Broader findings and caveats from the paper: Most expanded thyroid clonotypes (frequency above 0.001) were also detected in blood, suggesting blood repertoires may reflect thyroid immune responses. No statistical method was used to set the sample size in advance, and investigators knew the group allocation. In validation, the model predicted progression to ophthalmopathy a median of roughly 6.5 months before onset, with about 67% sensitivity and 72.22% specificity. A model built on a 13 V-J signature distinguished ophthalmopathy from stable hyperthyroidism, reaching roughly 88% sensitivity and around 81% specificity in cross-validation and 80%/75% in testing.

The TCR beta CDR3 regions were amplified from RNA transcripts. The TCR CDR3 was subjected to a first round of RT-PCR using the HTBI primer set and the Qiagen OneStep RT-PCR kit. Libraries were constructed in a second round of multiplex PCR, after which size selection and purification were performed. Paired-end sequencing of the libraries was performed with 100 bp reads on an Illumina HiSeq2000. Regarding the original processing steps: Raw data were processed with SOAPnuke, discarding reads with adapters, uncalled bases, mean Phred below 15, or no exact constant-primer or identifier match. COPE v1.2.5 was used to merge high-quality paired reads, and clonotypes were defined as unique nucleotide sequences. Clonotypes were aligned to IMGT TRBV, TRBD and TRBJ reference segments using MiTCR v1.1. Analysis was restricted to V-J combinations with a frequency above 0.0001, which covered 98% to 99.2% of repertoires. A TCS score was defined as the ratio between F50 (clonal expansion) and ExV (chaos), using BLOSUM62-based TCRdist between CDR3 peptides within each V-J. Welch's t-statistics and random forest reduced 500 to 550 V-J features to 10 to 15, which were used in a naive Bayes classifier (R e1071). TCRdb trimmed the raw reads at Q25, called clones with MiXCR and kept productive beta chains. When rows share a CDR3 protein, they turn into one entry using the most common DNA and genes. These V and J calls derive from TCRdb rather than the authors' analysis. For this sample there are a few hundred thousand distinct CDR3 sequences; 15% to 20% appear just once. The ten largest clones take up 35% to 45% of the sample.

The sequence is built from TRBV4-1 and TRBJ2-3; no D segment can be confidently identified. The receptor comes from a man aged 18-30 years with Graves' ophthalmopathy. Sequencing was carried out using blood. The DNA sequence is TGCGCCAGCAGCCAAGTCCAGGCCCCAGATACGCAGTATTTT. Translated, this gives CASSQVQAPDTQYF.